The 25 T cell receptor beta chains listed next were all sequenced from one sample in a study of blood T cell repertoires in COVID-19. The data were produced by immunoSEQ multiplex PCR, yet TCRdb's version contains in-frame clones alone and is incomplete. The sample records fewer than 200,000 clones, around 82% being singletons. Source material: PBMCs or T cells enriched from blood (not recorded which). The receptors come from a woman between 45 and 65 years old in a cohort exposed to, infected with or recovered from COVID-19 (not recorded which).

As concerns this clone: Relative to the germline gene, one junction end is altered; a read error may explain this. The rearrangement uses TRBV30 and TRBJ2-7; D is possibly TRBD2 (6 bases). CDR3 size: 15 residues. Germline-derived CDR1 and CDR2 are GTSNPN and SVGIG (reference sequence). The CDR3 is CARSVKDGSSYEQYF. CDR3 nucleotides: TGTGCCCGGAGTGTAAAGGACGGGAGCTCCTACGAGCAGTACTTC. Based on the CDR3 plus reference TRBV30 and TRBJ2-7, the full variable domain is SQTIHQWPATLVQPVGSPLSLECTVEGTSNPNLYWYRQAAGRGLQLLFYSVGIGQISSEVPQNLSASRPQDRQFILSSKKLLLSDSGFYLCARSVKDGSSYEQYFGPGTRLTVT.

V is TRBV7-2 and J is TRBJ1-4, with D hard to call. Germline CDR1 reads SGHTA; CDR2 reads FQGNSA. The V and J ends lost 1 base and 3 bases respectively, with 12 bases between them. This CDR3 comprises 16 residues. The CDR3 sequence: CASSLDPLTANEKLFF. The CDR3 DNA reads TGTGCCAGCAGCTTAGATCCCCTTACGGCTAATGAAAAACTGTTTTTT.

This clone was observed a single time. The CDR3 DNA reads as TGTGCCAGCAGCTCTGAACCAGGGGGCGAAGAGACCCAGTACTTC. Translation: CASSSEPGGEETQYF. This chain joins TRBV5-4 and TRBJ2-5, with TRBD1 matching over 8 bases. Per germline, CDR1 SGHNT and CDR2 YYREEE (reference sequence). The CDR3 contains 15 residues. V gave up 3 bases and J gave up 3 bases; unmatched junction bases: 7.

This clone was detected only a few times. This rearrangement joins TRBV2 to TRBJ1-3; D is unresolved. Germline V gene lookup returns CDR1 SNHLY and CDR2 FYNNEI. The V and J ends lost 8 bases and 6 bases respectively, with 11 bases between them. This CDR3 has 12 amino acids. For the CDR3, the DNA is TGTGCCAGCGGAGGGAATGAAAACACCATATATTTT. Amino acid sequence: CASGGNENTIYF.

This clone was counted once. V and J are TRBV28 and TRBJ2-7, with 7 bases matching TRBD2. Trimming removed 6 bases from V and 3 bases from J; junction bases left unmatched: 11. The CDR3 is 15 amino acids. Germline CDR1 is MDHEN and CDR2 is SYDVKM. Here the CDR3 reads CASRPIAGAFYEQYF. CDR3 nucleotides: TGTGCCAGCAGGCCTATCGCGGGAGCCTTCTACGAGCAGTACTTC.

The J gene is TRBJ1-4, the V gene TRBV23-1, with 7 bases lining up with TRBD1. TRBV23-1 qualifies as an ORF whose function is uncertain. Losses at the gene ends were 0 bases for V and 3 bases for J; bases not matched to a gene: 4. The length of the CDR3 is 16 residues. The CDR3 nucleotides read TGCGCCAGCAGTCAATCCCCCGGGACAGCTAATGAAAAACTGTTTTTT. Its protein is CASSQSPGTANEKLFF.

The gene calls are TRBV6-5 and TRBJ1-5; no clear D. The V gene's germline CDR1 is MNHEY and CDR2 SVGAGI. This CDR3 spans 13 amino acids. V was pared by 4 bases and J by 0 bases, with 4 bases between. The CDR3 nucleotides are TGTGCCAGCAGTTCTTATAGCAATCAGCCCCAGCATTTT. It encodes CASSSYSNQPQHF.

The chain is built from TRBV7-9 and TRBJ2-3; D possibly corresponds to TRBD1 (5 bases). CDR1 is SEHNR and CDR2 is FQNEAQ in the germline V gene (reference sequence). Trimming left V 5 bases short and J 1 base short, with 16 bases between. CDR3 length: 16 amino acids. This CDR3 is CASSRPRGQGTDTQYF. CDR3 bases: TGTGCCAGCAGCCGCCCTAGGGGTCAGGGCACAGATACGCAGTATTTT. The complete variable domain, with remaining parts taken from reference TRBV7-9 and TRBJ2-3, reads DTGVSQNPRHKITKRGQNVTFRCDPISEHNRLYWYRQTLGQGPEFLTYFQNEAQLEKSRLLSDRFSAERPKGSFSTLEIQRTEQGDSAMYLCASSRPRGQGTDTQYFGPGTRLTVL.

As for this clone: This sample also contains other DNA sequences that code for the same CDR3. The J gene is TRBJ1-1, the V gene TRBV10-3, with D unresolved. V gave up 8 bases and J gave up 2 bases, with 15 bases separating them. Germline-derived CDR1 and CDR2 are ENHRY and SYGVKD. The length of the CDR3 is 14 residues. CDR3 in amino acids: CAIGEDGRNTEAFF. The DNA of the CDR3 is TGTGCCATCGGGGAGGACGGCAGAAACACTGAAGCTTTCTTT.

This chain links TRBV11-2 with TRBJ2-7; 8 nucleotides match TRBD2. CDR3 size: 15 residues. The V gene end was trimmed by 3 bases and the J gene end by 2 bases; junction bases not matched to a gene: 6. Germline loops: CDR1 SGHAT, CDR2 FQNNGV. This chain's CDR3 is CASSLRSGGPYEQYF. The DNA for the CDR3 is TGTGCCAGCAGCTTGCGAAGCGGGGGACCCTACGAGCAGTACTTC.

This clone was detected a few times. CDR3 sequence: CASSQEHRVNYGYTF. CDR3 sequence (DNA): TGTGCCAGCAGTCAAGAACACAGGGTAAACTATGGCTACACCTTC. The chain is built from TRBV2 and TRBJ1-2; D may be TRBD1 (6 bases). This CDR3 has 15 amino acids. CDR1 SNHLY and CDR2 FYNNEI come from the germline V gene. The V and J ends lost 5 bases and 2 bases respectively, with 15 bases between them.

The chain combines TRBV29-1 with TRBJ2-6; possible D gene TRBD1, 5 bases. The CDR3 is 13 amino acids. Trimming took 5 bases from V and 1 from J, leaving 6 bases between them. The germline gives CDR1 SQVTM, CDR2 ANQGSEA. The CDR3: CSVYRSGANVLTF. The CDR3 DNA is TGCAGCGTTTACAGGTCTGGGGCCAACGTCCTGACTTTC.

The chain has TRBV4-2 and TRBJ2-5; no clear D gene. V was clipped by 0 bases and J by 7 bases, with 12 bases between them. The germline V gene has CDR1 LGHNA and CDR2 YNFKEQ. The CDR3 spans 14 residues. The CDR3 bases are TGTGCCAGCAGCCAAGATCGAAGCGCTGGGACCCAGTACTTC. Residues: CASSQDRSAGTQYF.

The J gene is TRBJ1-1, the V gene TRBV7-3; 8 nucleotides line up with TRBD1. CDR1 and CDR2 from the germline V gene are SGHTA and FQGTGA. J was trimmed by 0 bases and V by 3 bases; bases with no gene match: 6. This CDR3 is 16 amino acids long. CDR3 protein: CASSFDPGQVNTEAFF. DNA of the CDR3: TGTGCCAGCAGCTTTGATCCGGGACAGGTGAACACTGAAGCTTTCTTT.

This rearrangement joins TRBV7-2 to TRBJ2-7, with 7 bases fitting TRBD2. Germline V CDR1 and CDR2: SGHTA, FQGNSA. CDR3 length: 18 amino acids. After removal of 1 base from V and 2 bases from J, the junction contained 14 bases not matched to a gene. For the CDR3, the DNA is TGTGCCAGCAGCTTAGTGGCTCGGGCGGGGGTTCTCGCCTACGAGCAGTACTTC. This codes for CASSLVARAGVLAYEQYF. Looking up the rest from reference TRBV7-2 and TRBJ2-7 gives the full variable domain: GAGVSQSPSNKVTEKGKDVELRCDPISGHTALYWYRQSLGQGLEFLIYFQGNSAPDKSGLPSDRFSAERTGGSVSTLTIQRTQQEDSAVYLCASSLVARAGVLAYEQYFGPGTRLTVT.

The chain couples TRBV4-1 to TRBJ2-1; a possible D gene is TRBD2 (5 bases). There are 15 residues in the CDR3. CDR1 and CDR2 from the germline V gene are MGHRA and YSYEKL. With 0 bases removed from V and 8 bases from J, the gap between germline ends came to 14 bases. CDR3 coding DNA: TGCGCCAGCAGCCAAGATCTCGCCAACGGGGATGAGCAGTTCTTC. The encoded protein is CASSQDLANGDEQFF.

This chain links TRBV4-3 with TRBJ2-1; 13 nucleotides line up with TRBD2. Germline CDR1 reads LGHNA; CDR2 reads YSLEER. The CDR3 is made up of 17 amino acids. V lost 2 bases to trimming and J lost 3 bases; unmatched junction nucleotides: 4. The CDR3 DNA reads as TGCGCCAGCAGCCAATACGGACTAGCGGGAGTCTACAATGAGCAGTTCTTC. It codes for CASSQYGLAGVYNEQFF.

This chain joins TRBV5-4 and TRBJ2-2, with 12 bases fitting TRBD1. Per the germline V gene, CDR1 is SGHNT and CDR2 is YYREEE (reference sequence). J gave up 4 bases and V 4 bases, and 5 bases lay outside the gene matches. There are 16 residues in the CDR3. The CDR3 DNA sequence: TGTGCCAGCAGCACGGGACAGGGGGCCTTCACCGGGGAGCTGTTTTTT. As protein: CASSTGQGAFTGELFF.

This clone showed up just a few times. This chain joins TRBV7-9 and TRBJ2-1; the D gene is possibly TRBD1 (5 bases). Germline CDR1 is SEHNR and CDR2 is FQNEAQ (reference sequence). The length of the CDR3 is 14 residues. Trimming cost V 5 bases and J 0 bases, with 8 bases left between them. CDR3 bases: TGTGCCAGCAGCGGACAAAGCTCCTACAATGAGCAGTTCTTC. Protein product: CASSGQSSYNEQFF.

This clone was found a few times. CDR3 protein: CASSLQMDTEAFF. CDR3 nucleotide sequence: TGTGCCAGCAGTTTACAGATGGACACTGAAGCTTTCTTT. V and J are TRBV27 and TRBJ1-1; D remains ambiguous. Germline V lookup: CDR1 MNHEY, CDR2 SMNVEV (reference sequence). The CDR3 sequence is 13 residues long. Trimming took 2 bases from V and 3 from J, leaving 7 bases between them.

The chain has TRBV11-3 and TRBJ2-5; 8 bases align to TRBD1. V lost 3 bases to trimming and J lost 5 bases; unmatched junction nucleotides: 8. The CDR3 runs to 15 residues. From germline, CDR1 is SGHNT and CDR2 YENEEA. In nucleotides, the CDR3 is TGTGCCAGCAGCTTCAGGGGGCACCCCCAGGAGACCCAGTACTTC. Protein product: CASSFRGHPQETQYF. Drawing the rest from reference TRBV11-3 and TRBJ2-5, the complete variable domain is EAGVVQSPRYKIIEKKQPVAFWCNPISGHNTLYWYLQNLGQGPELLIRYENEEAVDDSQLPKDRFSAERLKGVDSTLKIQPAELGDSAVYLCASSFRGHPQETQYFGPGTRLLVL.

V usage is TRBV5-4 and J usage is TRBJ1-2; tentative D call: TRBD1 (6 bases). V was pared by 6 bases and J by 2 bases, with 14 bases between. CDR3 length equals 14 residues. The germline CDR1 and CDR2 sequences are SGHNT and YYREEE (reference sequence). Here the CDR3 DNA reads TGTGCCAGCACGCTCGGGACAAACAACTATGGCTACACCTTC. As protein: CASTLGTNNYGYTF.

The chain combines TRBV3-1 (or the pseudogene TRBV3-2) with TRBJ2-7, with D perhaps TRBD2 (6 bases). This CDR3 spans 13 amino acids. The V end was cut by 5 bases, the J end by 7 bases, with 15 bases between. The germline gives CDR1 LGHDT, CDR2 YNNKEL (reference sequence). CDR3 nucleotide sequence: TGTGCCAGCAGCGGGGGAGGCGTGAAGGAGCAGTACTTC. Its translation is CASSGGGVKEQYF.

The chain carries TRBV6-5 and TRBJ1-3; D not certain. The CDR3 has 13 residues. Germline loops: CDR1 MNHEY, CDR2 SVGAGI. V lost 6 bases, J lost 3 bases, and 9 bases lay in between. Written as DNA, the CDR3 is TGTGCCAGCAGCCGGGGAAGTGGAAACACCATATATTTT. This gives the protein CASSRGSGNTIYF.

The rearrangement joins TRBV19 to TRBJ2-3; 8 bases match TRBD2. V trimming: 9 bases; J trimming: 1 base; junction bases outside the gene matches: 12. Germline assignment: CDR1 LNHDA and CDR2 SQIVND (reference sequence). CDR3 length equals 16 residues. CDR3: CASGGLDPWGTDTQYF. CDR3 nucleotide sequence: TGTGCCAGCGGGGGACTAGACCCCTGGGGCACAGATACGCAGTATTTT.